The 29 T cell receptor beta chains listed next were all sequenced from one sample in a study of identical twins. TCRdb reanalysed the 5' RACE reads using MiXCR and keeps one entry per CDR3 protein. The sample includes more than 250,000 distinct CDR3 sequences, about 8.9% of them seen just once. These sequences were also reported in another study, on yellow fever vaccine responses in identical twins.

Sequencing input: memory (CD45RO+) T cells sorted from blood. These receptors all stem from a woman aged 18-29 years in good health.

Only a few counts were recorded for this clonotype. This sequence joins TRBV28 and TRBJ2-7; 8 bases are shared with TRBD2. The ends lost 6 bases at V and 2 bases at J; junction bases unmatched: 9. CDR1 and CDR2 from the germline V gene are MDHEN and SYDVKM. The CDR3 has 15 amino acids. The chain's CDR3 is CASSVGGGLAYEQYF. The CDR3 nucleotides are TGTGCCAGCAGCGTGGGGGGGGGACTAGCCTACGAGCAGTACTTC.

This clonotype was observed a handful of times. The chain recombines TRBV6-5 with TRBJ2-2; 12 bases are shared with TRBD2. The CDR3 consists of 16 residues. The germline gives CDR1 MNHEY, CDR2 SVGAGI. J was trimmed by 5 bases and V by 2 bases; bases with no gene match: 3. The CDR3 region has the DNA TGTGCCAGCAGTTACACTAGCGGGGGGCGGACCGGGGAGCTGTTTTTT. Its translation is CASSYTSGGRTGELFF.

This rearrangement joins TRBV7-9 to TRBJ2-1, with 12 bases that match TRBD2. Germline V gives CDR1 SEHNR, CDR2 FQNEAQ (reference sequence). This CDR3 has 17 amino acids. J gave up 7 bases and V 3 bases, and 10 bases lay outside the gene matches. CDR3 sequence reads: CASSFKPSGRALNEQFF. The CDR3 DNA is TGTGCCAGCAGCTTTAAACCTAGCGGGAGGGCTTTAAATGAGCAGTTCTTC.

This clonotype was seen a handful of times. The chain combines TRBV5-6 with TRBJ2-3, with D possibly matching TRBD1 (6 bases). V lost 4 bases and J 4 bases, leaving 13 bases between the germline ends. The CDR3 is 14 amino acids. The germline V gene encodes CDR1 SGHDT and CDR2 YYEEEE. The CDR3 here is CASSQRDIADTQYF. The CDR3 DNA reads TGTGCCAGCAGCCAAAGGGACATTGCAGATACGCAGTATTTT.

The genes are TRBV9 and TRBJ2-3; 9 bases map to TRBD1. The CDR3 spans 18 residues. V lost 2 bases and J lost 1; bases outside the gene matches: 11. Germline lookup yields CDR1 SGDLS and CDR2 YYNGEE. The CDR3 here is CASSVTGGRWWGTDTQYF. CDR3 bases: TGTGCCAGCAGCGTCACAGGGGGCAGGTGGTGGGGCACAGATACGCAGTATTTT.

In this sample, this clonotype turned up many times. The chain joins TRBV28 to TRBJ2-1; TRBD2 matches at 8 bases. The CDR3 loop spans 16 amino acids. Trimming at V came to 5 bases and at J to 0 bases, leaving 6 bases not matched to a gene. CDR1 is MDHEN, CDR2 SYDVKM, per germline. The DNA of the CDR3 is TGTGCCAGCAGTAATCGGGGGACTAGCTCCTACAATGAGCAGTTCTTC. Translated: CASSNRGTSSYNEQFF.

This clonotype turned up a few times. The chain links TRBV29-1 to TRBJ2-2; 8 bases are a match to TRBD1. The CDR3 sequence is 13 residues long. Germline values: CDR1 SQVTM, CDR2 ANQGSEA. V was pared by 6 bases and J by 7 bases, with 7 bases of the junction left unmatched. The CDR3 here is CSVWTGRIGELFF. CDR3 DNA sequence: TGCAGCGTCTGGACAGGGAGGATCGGGGAGCTGTTTTTT.

CDR3 DNA: TGTGCCAGCAGCCAAATTTCCCCCGGGGAGCTGTTTTTT. Translating gives CASSQISPGELFF. The chain employs TRBV3-1 and TRBJ2-2, with D unclear. Trimming took off 2 bases at V and 6 bases at J, with 7 bases between the two ends. Germline-derived CDR1 and CDR2 are LGHDT and YNNKEL (reference sequence). CDR3 size: 13 residues.

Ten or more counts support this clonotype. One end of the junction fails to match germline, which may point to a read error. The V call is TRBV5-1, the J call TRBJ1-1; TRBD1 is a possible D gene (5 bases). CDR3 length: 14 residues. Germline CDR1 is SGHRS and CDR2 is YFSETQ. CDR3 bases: TGTGCCAGCAGTTCAACAGGAGCCAACACTGAAGCTTTCTTT. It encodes CASSSTGANTEAFF.

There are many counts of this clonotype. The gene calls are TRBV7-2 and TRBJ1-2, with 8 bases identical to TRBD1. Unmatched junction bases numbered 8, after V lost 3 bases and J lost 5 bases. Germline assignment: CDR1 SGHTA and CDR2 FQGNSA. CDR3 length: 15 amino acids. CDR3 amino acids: CASSLVQGAEYGYTF. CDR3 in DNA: TGTGCCAGCAGCTTGGTGCAGGGGGCAGAGTATGGCTACACCTTC.

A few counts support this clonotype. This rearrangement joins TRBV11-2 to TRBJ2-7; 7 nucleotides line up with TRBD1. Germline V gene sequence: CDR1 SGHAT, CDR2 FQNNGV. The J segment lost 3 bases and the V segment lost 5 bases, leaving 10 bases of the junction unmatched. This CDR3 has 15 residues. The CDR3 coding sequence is TGTGCCAGCAGCGCCACCGGGACAGCAAGCTACGAGCAGTACTTC. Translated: CASSATGTASYEQYF.

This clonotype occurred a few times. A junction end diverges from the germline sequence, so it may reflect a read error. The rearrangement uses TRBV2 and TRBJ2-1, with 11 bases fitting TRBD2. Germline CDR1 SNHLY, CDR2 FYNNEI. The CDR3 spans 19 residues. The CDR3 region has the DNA TGTACCAGCAGCCCATCGTTAGCGGGGGGGCGTCCCTTAAACAATGAGCAGTTCTTC. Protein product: CTSSPSLAGGRPLNNEQFF.

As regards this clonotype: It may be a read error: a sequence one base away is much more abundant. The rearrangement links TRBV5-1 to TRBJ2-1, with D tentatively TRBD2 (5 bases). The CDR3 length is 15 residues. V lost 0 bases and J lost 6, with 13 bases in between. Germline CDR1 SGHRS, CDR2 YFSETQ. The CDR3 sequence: CASSLGARVLNEQFF. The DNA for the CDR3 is TGCGCCAGCAGCTTGGGCGCGAGGGTACTCAATGAGCAGTTCTTC. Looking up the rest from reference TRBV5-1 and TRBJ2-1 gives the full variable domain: KAGVTQTPRYLIKTRGQQVTLSCSPISGHRSVSWYQQTPGQGLQFLFEYFSETQRNKGNFPGRFSGRQFSNSRSEMNVSTLELGDSALYLCASSLGARVLNEQFFGPGTRLTVL.

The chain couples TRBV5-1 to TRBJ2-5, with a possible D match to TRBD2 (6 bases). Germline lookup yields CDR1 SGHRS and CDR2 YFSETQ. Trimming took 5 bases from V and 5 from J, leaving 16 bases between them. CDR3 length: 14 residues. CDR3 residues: CASSPGGEWETQYF. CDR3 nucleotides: TGCGCCAGCAGTCCCGGGGGTGAGTGGGAGACCCAGTACTTC. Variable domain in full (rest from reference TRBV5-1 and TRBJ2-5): KAGVTQTPRYLIKTRGQQVTLSCSPISGHRSVSWYQQTPGQGLQFLFEYFSETQRNKGNFPGRFSGRQFSNSRSEMNVSTLELGDSALYLCASSPGGEWETQYFGPGTRLLVL.

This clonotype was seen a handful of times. The CDR3 DNA sequence: TGTGCCAGCAGCCGGGCAGGGAGCTCTGGAAACACCATATATTTT. Its protein product is CASSRAGSSGNTIYF. The chain employs TRBV16 and TRBJ1-3; TRBD1 might be the D (5 bases). The germline gives CDR1 KGHSY, CDR2 FQNENV. The V end was cut by 4 bases, the J end by 0 bases, with 10 bases between. The CDR3 loop spans 15 amino acids.

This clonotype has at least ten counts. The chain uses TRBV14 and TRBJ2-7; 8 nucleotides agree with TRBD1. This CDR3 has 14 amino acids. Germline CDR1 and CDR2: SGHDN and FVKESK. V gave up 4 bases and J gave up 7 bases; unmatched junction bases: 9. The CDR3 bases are TGTGCCAGCAGCCTTCGGACAGGGATTTGGGAGCAGTACTTC. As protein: CASSLRTGIWEQYF.

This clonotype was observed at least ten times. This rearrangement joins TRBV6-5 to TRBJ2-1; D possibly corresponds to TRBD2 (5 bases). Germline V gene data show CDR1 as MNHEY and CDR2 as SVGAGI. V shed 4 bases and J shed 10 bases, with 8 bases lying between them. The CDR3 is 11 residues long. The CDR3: CASSWETEQFF. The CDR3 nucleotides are TGTGCCAGCAGTTGGGAGACCGAGCAGTTCTTC.

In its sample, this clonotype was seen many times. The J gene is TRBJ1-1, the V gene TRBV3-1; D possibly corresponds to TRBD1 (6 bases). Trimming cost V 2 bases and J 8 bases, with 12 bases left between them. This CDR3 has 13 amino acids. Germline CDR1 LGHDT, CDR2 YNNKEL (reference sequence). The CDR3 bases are TGTGCCAGCAGCCAACAGGGGAATTGGGAAGCTTTCTTT. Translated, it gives CASSQQGNWEAFF. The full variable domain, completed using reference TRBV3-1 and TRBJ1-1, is DTAVSQTPKYLVTQMGNDKSIKCEQNLGHDTMYWYKQDSKKFLKIMFSYNNKELIINETVPNRFSPKSPDKAHLNLHINSLELGDSAVYFCASSQQGNWEAFFGQGTRLTVV.

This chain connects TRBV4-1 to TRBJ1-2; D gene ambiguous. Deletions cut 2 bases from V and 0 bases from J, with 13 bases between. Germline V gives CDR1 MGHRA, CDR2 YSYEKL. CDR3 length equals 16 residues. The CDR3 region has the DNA TGCGCCAGCAGCCAACCTTTGGGTGGGGCTAACTATGGCTACACCTTC. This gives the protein CASSQPLGGANYGYTF.

DNA of the CDR3: TGTGCCAGCTCACCGGGTTTCGCAGACTCCTTAGCCAAAAACATTCAGTACTTC. Translated: CASSPGFADSLAKNIQYF. V and J are TRBV18 and TRBJ2-4; D is undetermined. Between the trimmed V and J ends, which lost 3 bases and 0 bases, there was a span of 18 bases. CDR1 and CDR2 from the germline V gene are KGHSH and LQKENI. This CDR3 comprises 18 residues.

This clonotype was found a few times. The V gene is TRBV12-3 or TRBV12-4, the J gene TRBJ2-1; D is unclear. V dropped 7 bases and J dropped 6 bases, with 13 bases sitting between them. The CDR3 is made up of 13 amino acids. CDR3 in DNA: TGTGCCAGCACCACCGGTATGGTCAATGAGCAGTTCTTC. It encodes CASTTGMVNEQFF.

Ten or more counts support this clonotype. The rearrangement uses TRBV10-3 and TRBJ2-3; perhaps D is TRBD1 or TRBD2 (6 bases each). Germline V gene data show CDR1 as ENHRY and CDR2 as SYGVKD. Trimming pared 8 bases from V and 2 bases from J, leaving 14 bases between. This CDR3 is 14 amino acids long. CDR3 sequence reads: CAIATRGATDTQYF. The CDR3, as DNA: TGTGCCATCGCAACTAGGGGGGCCACAGATACGCAGTATTTT.

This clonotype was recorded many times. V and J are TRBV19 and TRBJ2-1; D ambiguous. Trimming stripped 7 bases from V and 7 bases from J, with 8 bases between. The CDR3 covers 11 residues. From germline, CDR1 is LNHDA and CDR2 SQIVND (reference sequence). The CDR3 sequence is CASTASNEQFF. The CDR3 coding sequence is TGTGCCAGTACCGCGAGTAATGAGCAGTTCTTC.

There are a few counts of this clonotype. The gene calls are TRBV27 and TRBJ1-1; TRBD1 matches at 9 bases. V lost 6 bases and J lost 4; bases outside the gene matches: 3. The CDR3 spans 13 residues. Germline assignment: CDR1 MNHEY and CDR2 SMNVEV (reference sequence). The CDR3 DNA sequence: TGTGCCAGCAGAAAGACAGGGGGCACTGAAGCTTTCTTT. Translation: CASRKTGGTEAFF.

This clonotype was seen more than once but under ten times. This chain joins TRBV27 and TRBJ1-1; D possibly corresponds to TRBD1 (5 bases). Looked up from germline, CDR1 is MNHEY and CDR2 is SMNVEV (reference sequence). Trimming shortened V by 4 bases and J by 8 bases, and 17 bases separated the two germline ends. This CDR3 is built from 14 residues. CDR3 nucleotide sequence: TGTGCCAGCAGTTCCCATATTGGGACGGTAGAAGCTTTCTTT. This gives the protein CASSSHIGTVEAFF.

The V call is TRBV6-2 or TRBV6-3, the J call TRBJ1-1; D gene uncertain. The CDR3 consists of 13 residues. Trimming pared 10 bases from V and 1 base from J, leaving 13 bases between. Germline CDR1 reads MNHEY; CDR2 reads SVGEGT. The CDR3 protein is CATGSQENTEAFF. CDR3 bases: TGTGCCACCGGCTCCCAGGAGAACACTGAAGCTTTCTTT.

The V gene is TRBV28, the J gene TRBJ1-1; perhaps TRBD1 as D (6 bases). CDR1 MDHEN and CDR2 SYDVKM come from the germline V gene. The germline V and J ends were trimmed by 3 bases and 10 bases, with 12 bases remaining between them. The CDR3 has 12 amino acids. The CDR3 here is CASSLEQGGAFF. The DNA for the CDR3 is TGTGCCAGCAGTTTGGAACAGGGTGGAGCTTTCTTT.

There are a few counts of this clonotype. CDR3 amino acids: CASRQGTKNIQYF. CDR3 DNA sequence: TGTGCCAGCAGACAGGGAACCAAAAACATTCAGTACTTC. The gene calls are TRBV28 and TRBJ2-4; D perhaps matches TRBD1 (6 bases). This CDR3 contains 13 residues. Germline V gene sequence: CDR1 MDHEN, CDR2 SYDVKM. V dropped 6 bases and J dropped 2 bases, with 8 bases sitting between them.

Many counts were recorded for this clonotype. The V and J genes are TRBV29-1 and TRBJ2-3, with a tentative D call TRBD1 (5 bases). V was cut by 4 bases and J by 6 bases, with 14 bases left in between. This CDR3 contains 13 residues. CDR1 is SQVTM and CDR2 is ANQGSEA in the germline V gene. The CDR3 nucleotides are TGCAGCGTTGCCGTGGGGCTCAGGGATACGCAGTATTTT. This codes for CSVAVGLRDTQYF.